Below, one T cell receptor (beta chain) is given with its context. Its antigen is still unknown. Base qualities were left out, and no much larger clone turns up one base away. Sequencing of the TRB variable region was done with the immunoSEQ hsTCRB v3.0 assay at survey level resolution. The target sequencing depth for TRB was about 40,000-55,000 T-cell genomes per sample. TRB libraries were pooled and sequenced on an Illumina MiSeq using a v3 150-cycle kit. The authors processed their data as follows. Repertoire analysis was performed in R inside a reproducible Nextflow workflow that covered QC, data transformation and analysis. LymphoSeq2, an R package for exploring AIRR-Seq data, was used to implement the custom analyses. A few samples that yielded fewer than 5000 total TRB sequences were excluded, so that about 200 HIV repertoires were analyzed. Among the 180 or so HIV repertoires that were kept, roughly 58 were collected before ART initiation and roughly 130 were collected after ART initiation. Repertoires were downsampled to 5000 TRB nucleotide sequences, with summary statistics averaged over 100 downsampling iterations. The analysis kept only TRB sequences whose CDR3 regions were at least seven amino acids long. Two measures captured diversity: a Shannon entropy-derived clonality score and the Gini coefficient. In the repertoire networks, any two of the top 5000 CDR3 amino acid sequences were connected whenever the two sequences differed by an edit distance of one. Antigen specificity groups and MHC restriction were predicted for TRB CDR3 amino acid sequences with GLIPH2. To flag known CMV, EBV, HIV or tissue antigen associations, CDR3 amino acid sequences were matched against VDJdb and McPAS-TCR. Pre-ART, post-ART and control groups were compared with Wilcoxon signed-rank tests and Holm-Bonferroni correction. This is the immuneACCESS table as TCRdb keeps it, with only in-frame sequences that have V and J called. A part of the clones is gone; compared with another copy, unresolved V genes explain less than half, and the rest is unexplained. V and J calls and clone size are as listed in that table; D and trimming were resolved from the DNA. Recorded for this sample are tens of thousands of clones; roughly 84% of them occurred a single time. The ten largest make up 1% of the sample.

The sample belongs to a study of long-term antiretroviral therapy in people with HIV (dated by TCRdb to between 2021 and 2024). For the study in its entirety: The earliest samples were collected approximately a decade before the 2015 WHO recommendation for immediate ART, a period when ART was typically delayed until CD4 counts fell. Whether ART initiation and durable HIV suppression were associated with changes in peripheral blood TRB repertoire composition and diversity was tested in a retrospective serial study. From some 28 adults with confirmed HIV infection, the cohort provided 192 cryopreserved PBMC samples, gathered serially across a mean of around six years (range 1-12). Among the 30 or so participants with HIV, over nine were female. No cross-contamination during QIAcube processing was seen in test extractions of a monoclonal T-cell line run alongside 33 polyclonal samples. The research as a whole found: Because cell numbers in pre-ART samples were limited, unsorted PBMC were profiled instead of sorted CD4+ and CD8+ T cells. The samples span the years 2004 to 2017, and the ART regimens used may be less effective than current regimens. CDR3 length ranges in HIV repertoires were narrower than in controls, and network structure suggested an antigen-experienced repertoire with only a slight naive shift after ART. Inferences about post-ART repertoire changes were limited because no data were available on ART adherence, viral resistance or therapy changes. Expanded TRB clones identified before ART initiation dominated the repertoire at all time points, although this dominance fluctuated and declined in many PLHIV after ART. Owing to limited PBMC availability, only the TCR beta chain was sequenced, without alpha chain pairing. Starting ART was linked to a significant rise in TRB diversity, yet even with long-term ART the diversity remained significantly lower than in transplant donor controls.

Inclusion was restricted to participants for whom at least one PBMC sample before ART initiation and at least two post-ART samples were available. Treatment was received in the United States of America by all participants with HIV. Cryopreserved samples of about 0.95-11 million PBMC were thawed and washed before DNA extraction. At the time of the earliest PBMC sample for each participant with HIV, ages ranged from about 23 to 60 years. Per participant, PBMC samples came from 1-4 timepoints prior to ART initiation and 2-8 timepoints following ART initiation, for a median of 7 samples. Serial HIV viral load, CD4+ T-cell count, ART history and demographic data were obtained for every participant. Using a Qiagen kit on a QIAcube, genomic DNA was extracted from unsorted PBMC, with samples processed in batches of 12. The CDR3 spans 13 residues, from the cysteine through the phenylalanine. Here the CDR3 DNA is all that survives: 39 bases in frame from base 1. The germline V gene encodes CDR1 SGHTA and CDR2 FQGNSA. V and J are trimmed by 5 bases and 4 bases, and the gene matches miss 4 bases of the junction.

The TCR comes from a man over 45 with HIV. Sample: unsorted PBMCs, taken 2 years after starting antiretroviral therapy. Here the chain combines TRBV7-2 and TRBJ1-2; the central 7 bases match TRBD1. The CDR3 reads as follows: CASSAQGGYGYTF. In nucleotide form, the sequence is TGTGCCAGCAGCGCGCAGGGGGGCTATGGCTACACCTTC.